This TCR beta chain was found in a study of blood T cell repertoires in COVID-19. About the study: From the United States, Italy and Spain came samples of acute and convalescent COVID-19. T cells, B-cell-depleted T cells, or PBMCs provided the cDNA or gDNA that served as material.

The assay was immunoSEQ multiplex PCR, and TCRdb's table has in-frame clones only and misses some. The table shows about 170,000 clones, with roughly nine tenths occurring only once. The clonotype comes from a woman in her sixties with COVID-19, enrolled during active disease. The sequencing input was peripheral blood.

CDR3 sequence reads: CASSPDSTYEQYF. The CDR3, as DNA: TGTGCCAGCAGCCCTGACAGCACCTACGAGCAGTACTTC. The chain joins TRBV7-9 to TRBJ2-7; D is possibly TRBD1 (5 bases). Trimming took off 5 bases at V and 2 bases at J, with 10 bases between the two ends. CDR1 and CDR2 from the germline V gene are SEHNR and FQNEAQ (reference sequence). The CDR3 has 13 amino acids.